This TCR beta chain was recorded in a study of blood T cell repertoires in COVID-19. Study information: COVID-19 samples from acute and convalescent phases originated in the United States, Italy and Spain. The cDNA or gDNA used as material had been derived from T cells, B-cell-depleted T cells, or PBMCs.

The table came from immunoSEQ multiplex PCR; TCRdb's copy has only in-frame clones and leaves some out. The table includes about 180,000 clones, approximately 85% detected once. The germline V gene encodes CDR1 MNHEY and CDR2 SMNVEV (reference sequence). This CDR3 has 14 residues. V shed 5 bases, J shed 8 bases, and the junction held 10 bases outside the gene matches. Adults between roughly 18 and 90 years of age took part from more than 20 US areas. What the recovered Cohort 3 donors had was two negative PCRs, clearance, or symptom resolution. The source material was PBMCs or T cells enriched from blood (not recorded which). The chain links TRBV27 to TRBJ1-1; 8 bases agree with TRBD1. The origin of this receptor is a young woman who had recovered from COVID-19. The CDR3 coding sequence is TGTGCCAGCAGTGGACAGGGTCTTTTCGCGGAAGCTTTCTTT. Translated: CASSGQGLFAEAFF.